Presented here are 3 T cell receptor beta chains from one specimen sequenced in a study of beta chain features in type 1 diabetes. No antigens are known for them. As every portion of the isolated RNA was reverse transcribed, the sequencing read expressed TCRB transcripts. Repertoires were generated with immunoSEQ multiplex PCR, while TCRdb's copy carries only in-frame clones and drops some. The repertoire holds fewer than 350,000 clones, with about 15% as singletons. Study-wide results and limits: Among all four CD4+ subsets, Type 1 diabetes patients had TCRB CDR3s that were moderately but significantly shorter.

The sequencing sample was made of naive CD4+ T cells from blood. Source of these receptors: a man aged 18 to 29 with type 1 diabetes.

This clone was seen a few times. V is TRBV5-4 and J is TRBJ2-7, with D perhaps matching TRBD2 (5 bases). This CDR3 is 15 amino acids long. The germline V gene encodes CDR1 SGHNT and CDR2 YYREEE (reference sequence). Trimming shortened V by 7 bases and J by 2 bases, and 19 bases separated the two germline ends. CDR3 region: CASGLKDGNTYEQYF. The CDR3 DNA reads as TGTGCCAGCGGCCTGAAGGACGGGAACACCTACGAGCAGTACTTC.

The rearrangement links TRBV6-1 to TRBJ1-5, with no clear D. V was pared by 3 bases and J by 7 bases, with 10 bases between. The CDR3 spans 13 residues. Germline-derived CDR1 and CDR2 are MNHNS and SASEGT. CDR3 DNA: TGTGCCAGCAGTGAGCACTCGAGGCAGCCCCAGCATTTT. Translation: CASSEHSRQPQHF.

This chain connects TRBV5-5 to TRBJ2-3; TRBD1 aligns across 8 bases. Germline V lookup: CDR1 SGHKS, CDR2 YYEKEE (reference sequence). V lost 5 bases, J lost 1 base, and 6 bases stayed unmatched. The CDR3 loop spans 15 amino acids. DNA for the CDR3: TGTGCCAGCAGTTCAGGACAGGGACGCACAGATACGCAGTATTTT. The encoded protein is CASSSGQGRTDTQYF.